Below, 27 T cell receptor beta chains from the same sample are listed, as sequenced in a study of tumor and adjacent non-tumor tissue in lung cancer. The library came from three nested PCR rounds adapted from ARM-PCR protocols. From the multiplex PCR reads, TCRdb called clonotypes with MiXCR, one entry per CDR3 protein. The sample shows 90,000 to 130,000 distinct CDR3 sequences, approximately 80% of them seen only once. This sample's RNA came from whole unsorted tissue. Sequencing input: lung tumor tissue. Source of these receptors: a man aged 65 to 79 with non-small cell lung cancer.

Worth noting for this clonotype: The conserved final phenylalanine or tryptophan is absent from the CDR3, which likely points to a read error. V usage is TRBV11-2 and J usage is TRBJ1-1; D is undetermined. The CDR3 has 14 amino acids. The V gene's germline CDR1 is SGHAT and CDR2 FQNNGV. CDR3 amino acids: CANSFGEGRTEAFC. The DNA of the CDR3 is TGTGCCAACAGCTTCGGCGAGGGCCGGACTGAAGCTTTCTGT.

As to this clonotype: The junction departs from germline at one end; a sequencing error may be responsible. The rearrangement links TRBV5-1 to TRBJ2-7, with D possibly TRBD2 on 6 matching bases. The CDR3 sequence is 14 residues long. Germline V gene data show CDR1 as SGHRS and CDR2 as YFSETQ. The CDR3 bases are TGCGCCAGCAGCTTGGGTCTAGCGACCTACGACCAGCACTTC. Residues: CASSLGLATYDQHF.

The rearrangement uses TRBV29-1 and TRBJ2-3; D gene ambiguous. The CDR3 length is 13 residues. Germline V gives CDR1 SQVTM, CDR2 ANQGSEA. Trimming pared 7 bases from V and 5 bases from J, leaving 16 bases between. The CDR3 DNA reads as TGCAGCGCCAAAAGAGGAGTGGGAGATACGCAGTATTTT. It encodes CSAKRGVGDTQYF.

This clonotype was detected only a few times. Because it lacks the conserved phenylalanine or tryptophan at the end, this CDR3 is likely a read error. As DNA, the CDR3 is TGTGCTAGCAGTCCGGGACTAGGCAATACTAATGAGCAGTTCTTA. Translating gives CASSPGLGNTNEQFL. This chain uses TRBV6-2 or TRBV6-3 with TRBJ2-1; 8 nucleotides line up with TRBD2. Germline CDR1 and CDR2: MNHEY and SVGEGT. The CDR3 contains 15 residues.

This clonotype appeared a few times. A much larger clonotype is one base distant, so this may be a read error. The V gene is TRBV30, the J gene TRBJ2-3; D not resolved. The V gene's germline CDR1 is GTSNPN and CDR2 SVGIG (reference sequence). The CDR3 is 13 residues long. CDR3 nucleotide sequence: TGTGCCTGGAGTGTACTCTTTAGGGATACGAAGTATTTT. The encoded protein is CAWSVLFRDTKYF.

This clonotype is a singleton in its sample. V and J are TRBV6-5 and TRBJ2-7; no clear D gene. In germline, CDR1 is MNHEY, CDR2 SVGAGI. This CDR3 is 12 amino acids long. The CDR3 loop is CVTQESSYEQYF. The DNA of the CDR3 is TGTGTCACCCAAGAGAGCTCCTACGAGCAGTACTTC.

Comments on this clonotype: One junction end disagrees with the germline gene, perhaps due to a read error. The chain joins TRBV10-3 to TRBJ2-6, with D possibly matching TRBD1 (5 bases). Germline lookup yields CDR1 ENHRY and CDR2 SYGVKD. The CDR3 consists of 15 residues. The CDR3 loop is CTISDGNSGAKVLTF. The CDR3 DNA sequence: TGTACCATCAGTGACGGAAACTCTGGGGCCAAGGTCCTGACTTTC.

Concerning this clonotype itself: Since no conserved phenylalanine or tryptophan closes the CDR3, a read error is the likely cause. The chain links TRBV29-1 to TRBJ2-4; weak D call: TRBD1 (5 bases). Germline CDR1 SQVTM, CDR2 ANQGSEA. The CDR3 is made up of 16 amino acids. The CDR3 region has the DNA TGCAGCATTGAAGATCTAGTCGGACAACCAAGGGACATTCAGTACTTG. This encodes CSIEDLVGQPRDIQYL.

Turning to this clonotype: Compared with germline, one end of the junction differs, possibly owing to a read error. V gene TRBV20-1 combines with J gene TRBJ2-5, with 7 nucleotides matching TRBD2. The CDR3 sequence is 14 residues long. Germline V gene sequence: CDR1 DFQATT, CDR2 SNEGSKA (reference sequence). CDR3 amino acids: CSAFTSGGEETQYF. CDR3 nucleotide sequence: TGTAGTGCTTTTACTAGTGGGGGGGAAGAGACCCAGTACTTC.

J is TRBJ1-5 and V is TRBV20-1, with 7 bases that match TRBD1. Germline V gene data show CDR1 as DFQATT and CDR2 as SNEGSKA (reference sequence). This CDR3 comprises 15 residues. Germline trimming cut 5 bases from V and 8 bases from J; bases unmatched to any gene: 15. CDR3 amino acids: CSAGGQVLSQKPQHF. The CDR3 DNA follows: TGCAGTGCTGGAGGACAGGTACTCTCGCAGAAGCCCCAGCATTTT.

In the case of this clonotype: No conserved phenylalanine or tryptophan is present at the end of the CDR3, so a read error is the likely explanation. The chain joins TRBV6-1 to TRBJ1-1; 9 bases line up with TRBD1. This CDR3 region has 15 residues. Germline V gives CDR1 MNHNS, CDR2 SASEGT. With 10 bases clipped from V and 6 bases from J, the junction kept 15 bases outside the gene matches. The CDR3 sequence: CANTQWGQGRSEAFY. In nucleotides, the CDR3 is TGTGCCAACACCCAATGGGGACAGGGCCGTTCTGAAGCTTTCTAT.

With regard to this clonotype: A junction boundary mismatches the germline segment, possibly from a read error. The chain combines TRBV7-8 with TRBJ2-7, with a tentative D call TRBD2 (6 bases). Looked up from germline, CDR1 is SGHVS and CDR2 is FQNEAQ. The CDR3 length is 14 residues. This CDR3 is CAGSIGAGPYEQYF. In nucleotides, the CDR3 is TGTGCCGGCAGCATAGGAGCGGGCCCCTACGAGCAGTACTTC.

The CDR3 here is CASSHLPGLHYEQYF. CDR3 in DNA: TGCGCCAGCAGCCACCTTCCGGGACTACACTATGAGCAGTACTTC. The chain couples TRBV4-3 to TRBJ2-1; TRBD2 matches 7 bases. The DNA end is a closer match to TRBJ2-7, so the J assignment may be wrong. Germline CDR1 LGHNA, CDR2 YSLEER. The CDR3 consists of 15 residues.

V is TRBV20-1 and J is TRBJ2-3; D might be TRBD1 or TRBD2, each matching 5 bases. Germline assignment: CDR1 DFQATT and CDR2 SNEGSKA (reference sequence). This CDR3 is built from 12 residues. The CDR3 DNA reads TGCAATACTATCAGGGAGTGGGATACGCAGTATTTT. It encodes CNTIREWDTQYF.

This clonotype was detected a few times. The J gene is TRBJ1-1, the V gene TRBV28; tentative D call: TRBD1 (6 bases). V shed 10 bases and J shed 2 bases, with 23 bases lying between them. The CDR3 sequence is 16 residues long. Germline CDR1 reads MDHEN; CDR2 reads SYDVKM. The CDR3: CATTRLLRGLNTEAFF. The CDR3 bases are TGTGCCACCACCCGTTTACTCAGGGGCCTCAACACTGAAGCTTTCTTT.

The DNA for the CDR3 is TGTGCCAACAACCGCACAGGGACTAATGAAAAACTGTTTTTT. As protein: CANNRTGTNEKLFF. V is TRBV4-2 and J is TRBJ1-4; maybe TRBD1 (6 bases). Trimming removed 10 bases at V and 2 bases at J, with 14 bases between. The CDR3 sequence is 14 residues long. Germline V gene sequence: CDR1 LGHNA, CDR2 YNFKEQ.

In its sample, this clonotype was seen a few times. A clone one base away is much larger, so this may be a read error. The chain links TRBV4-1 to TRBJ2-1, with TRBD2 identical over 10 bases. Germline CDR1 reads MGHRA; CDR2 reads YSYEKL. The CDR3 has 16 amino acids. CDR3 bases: TGCGTCAGCAGTCGAACCGGGACTAGCGCAAACAATGAGCAGTTCTTC. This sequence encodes CVSSRTGTSANNEQFF.

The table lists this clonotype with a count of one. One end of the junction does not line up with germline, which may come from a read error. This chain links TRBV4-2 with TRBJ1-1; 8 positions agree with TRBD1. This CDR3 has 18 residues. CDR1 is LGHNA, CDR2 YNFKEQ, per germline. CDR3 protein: CTSSQDRGQEARNTEAFF. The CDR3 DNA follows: TGTACCAGCAGCCAAGATCGGGGACAGGAGGCCCGGAACACTGAAGCTTTCTTT.

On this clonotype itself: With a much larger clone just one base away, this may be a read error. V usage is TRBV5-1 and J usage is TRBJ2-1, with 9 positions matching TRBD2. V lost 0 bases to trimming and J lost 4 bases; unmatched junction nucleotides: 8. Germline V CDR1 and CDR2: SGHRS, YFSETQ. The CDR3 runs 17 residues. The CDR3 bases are TGCGCCAGCAGCTTGGCCAGAGCGGGGGGTGAATACAATGAGCAGTTCTTC. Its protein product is CASSLARAGGEYNEQFF.

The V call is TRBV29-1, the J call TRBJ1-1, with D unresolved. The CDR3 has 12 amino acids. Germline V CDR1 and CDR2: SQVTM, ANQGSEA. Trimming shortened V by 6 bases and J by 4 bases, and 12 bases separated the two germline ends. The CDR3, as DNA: TGCAGCGTGACGGGTGTGTGCACTGAAGCTTTCTTT. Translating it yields CSVTGVCTEAFF.

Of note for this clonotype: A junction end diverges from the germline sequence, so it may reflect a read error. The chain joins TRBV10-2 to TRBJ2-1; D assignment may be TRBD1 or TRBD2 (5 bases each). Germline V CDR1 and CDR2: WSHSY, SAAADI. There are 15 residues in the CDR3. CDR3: CAIRSTGPSSHEQSF. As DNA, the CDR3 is TGCGCCATCAGGTCCACGGGACCCTCTTCTCATGAGCAGTCCTTC.

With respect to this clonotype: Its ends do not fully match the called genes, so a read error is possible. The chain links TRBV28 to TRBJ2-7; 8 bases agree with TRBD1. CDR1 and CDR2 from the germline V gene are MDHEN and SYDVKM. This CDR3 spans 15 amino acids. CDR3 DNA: TGTGCCAGCAATGGCAGGGGGCTCTCCGTCTACGAGCAGTACTTT. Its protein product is CASNGRGLSVYEQYF.

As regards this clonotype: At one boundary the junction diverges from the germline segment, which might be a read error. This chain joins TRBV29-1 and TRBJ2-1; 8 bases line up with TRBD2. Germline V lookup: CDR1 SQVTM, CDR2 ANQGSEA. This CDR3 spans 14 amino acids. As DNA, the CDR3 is TGCAGCGTTTGGACTAGCACATCCTACATTGAGCAGTTCTTC. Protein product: CSVWTSTSYIEQFF.

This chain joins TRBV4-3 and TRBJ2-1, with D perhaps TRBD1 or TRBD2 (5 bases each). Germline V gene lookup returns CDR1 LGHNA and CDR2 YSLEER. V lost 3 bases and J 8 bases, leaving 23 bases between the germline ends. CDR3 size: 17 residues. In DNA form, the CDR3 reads TGCGCCAGCAGCCATGATCCGCTAGCAGGGAGAGGCGATGAGCAGTTCTTC. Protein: CASSHDPLAGRGDEQFF.

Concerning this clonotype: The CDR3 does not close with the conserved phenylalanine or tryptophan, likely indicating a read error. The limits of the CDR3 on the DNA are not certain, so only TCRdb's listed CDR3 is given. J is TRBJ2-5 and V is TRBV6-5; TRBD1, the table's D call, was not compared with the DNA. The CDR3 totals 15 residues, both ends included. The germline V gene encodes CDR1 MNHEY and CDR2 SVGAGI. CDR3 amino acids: CASSKNQGGRETQNL.

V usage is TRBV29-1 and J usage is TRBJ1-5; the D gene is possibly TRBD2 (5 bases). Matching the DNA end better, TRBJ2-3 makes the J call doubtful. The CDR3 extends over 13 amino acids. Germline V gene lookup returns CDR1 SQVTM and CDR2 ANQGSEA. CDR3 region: CSVEAGVSQPQYF. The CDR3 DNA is TGCAGCGTTGAGGCGGGTGTGAGTCAGCCCCAGTATTTT.

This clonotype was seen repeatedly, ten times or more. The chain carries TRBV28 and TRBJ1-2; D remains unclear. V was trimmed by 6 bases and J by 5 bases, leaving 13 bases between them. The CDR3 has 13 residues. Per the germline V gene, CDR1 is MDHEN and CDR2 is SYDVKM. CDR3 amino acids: CASSPPGFYGYTF. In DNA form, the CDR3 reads TGTGCCAGCAGCCCACCAGGATTTTATGGCTACACCTTC.